One and the same sample provided the 27 T cell receptor beta chains below, sequenced in a study of T cell responses to AZD1222 COVID-19 vaccine. This table comes from immunoSEQ multiplex PCR, and its TCRdb copy is limited to in-frame clones, with some not included. The repertoire includes more than 150,000 clones, roughly nine tenths of them detected once, and less than 1.6% sits in the top ten. The material was peripheral blood, obtained on day 0 of AZD1222 vaccination. The receptors originated from an adult in good health.

The rearrangement joins TRBV2 to TRBJ2-3; a weak D match, TRBD1 (5 bases). This CDR3 is built from 15 residues. The V end was cut by 4 bases, the J end by 0 bases, with 11 bases between. The germline gives CDR1 SNHLY, CDR2 FYNNEI. This CDR3 reads CASSGRKGSTDTQYF. DNA of the CDR3: TGTGCCAGCAGTGGTAGAAAGGGGAGCACAGATACGCAGTATTTT.

This clone was counted between two and nine times. The V call is TRBV11-3, the J call TRBJ2-5; no definite D call. V was shortened by 3 bases and J by 3 bases, with 20 bases between the two germline ends. From germline, CDR1 is SGHNT and CDR2 YENEEA. The CDR3 totals 17 residues. This CDR3 is CASSLNWEGFMKETQYF. DNA for the CDR3: TGTGCCAGCAGCTTGAATTGGGAAGGGTTTATGAAAGAGACCCAGTACTTC.

The chain recombines TRBV28 with TRBJ1-5, with 8 bases matching TRBD1. V lost 6 bases, J lost 2 bases, and 6 bases stayed unmatched. The CDR3 sequence is 15 residues long. In germline, CDR1 is MDHEN, CDR2 SYDVKM. The CDR3 region has the DNA TGTGCCAGCAGAGCTACAGGGGGTGGCAATCAGCCCCAGCATTTT. Its protein is CASRATGGGNQPQHF.

This rearrangement joins TRBV11-3 to TRBJ2-1, with 10 positions matching TRBD2. J was trimmed by 8 bases and V by 5 bases; bases with no gene match: 6. Germline assignment: CDR1 SGHNT and CDR2 YENEEA. CDR3 size: 14 residues. The DNA for the CDR3 is TGTGCCAGCAGCCTCGAACTAGCGGGATATGAGCAGTTCTTC. Its translation is CASSLELAGYEQFF.

The V and J genes are TRBV2 and TRBJ2-2, with a tentative D call TRBD1 (6 bases). Germline V gives CDR1 SNHLY, CDR2 FYNNEI. This CDR3 comprises 12 residues. Trimming removed 10 bases from V and 7 bases from J, with 13 bases in between. The DNA of the CDR3 is TGTGCCACCACAGGGCAGGGCGGGGAGCTGTTTTTT. It is translated as CATTGQGGELFF.

To note about this clone: A junction end diverges from the germline sequence, so it may reflect a read error. The chain is built from TRBV7-7 and TRBJ2-2; TRBD2 matches at 7 bases. The germline V gene encodes CDR1 SSHAT and CDR2 FNYEAQ (reference sequence). CDR3 length: 15 amino acids. The CDR3 region has the DNA TGTGCTAGCAGCTTAGGAGCGGGGACCACCGGGGAGCTGTTTTTT. Translated: CASSLGAGTTGELFF.

This clone appeared a single time. This sequence joins TRBV7-9 and TRBJ2-1; D gene unclear. The germline gives CDR1 SEHNR, CDR2 FQNEAQ (reference sequence). There are 13 residues in the CDR3. Trimming cost V 1 base and J 3 bases, with 4 bases left between them. The CDR3 sequence: CASSLGLYNEQFF. In nucleotides, the CDR3 is TGTGCCAGCAGCTTAGGCCTCTACAATGAGCAGTTCTTC.

The chain carries TRBV24-1 and TRBJ2-1; 8 bases are a match to TRBD2. Germline V gives CDR1 KGHDR, CDR2 SFDVKD. The CDR3 runs 12 residues. With 4 bases clipped from V and 11 bases from J, the junction kept 3 bases outside the gene matches. The CDR3 sequence: CATSDRTSQQFF. For the CDR3, the DNA is TGTGCCACCAGTGACAGGACTAGCCAGCAGTTCTTC.

The chain employs TRBV12-3 or TRBV12-4 and TRBJ2-7; 9 bases match TRBD1. J lost 4 bases, V lost 6 bases, and 4 bases had no gene match. The CDR3 sequence is 13 residues long. The CDR3, as DNA: TGTGCCAGCAGGGGACAGGGATTATACGAGCAGTACTTC. The encoded protein is CASRGQGLYEQYF.

The V call is TRBV7-2, the J call TRBJ2-7, with TRBD2 identical over 12 bases. This CDR3 comprises 16 residues. CDR1 is SGHTA, CDR2 FQGNSA, per germline. V lost 3 bases, J lost 5 bases, and 8 bases stayed unmatched. The CDR3 sequence: CASSLVPGLAGNEQYF. The CDR3 region has the DNA TGTGCCAGCAGCTTGGTACCCGGACTAGCGGGGAACGAGCAGTACTTC.

This clone turned up a few times. The chain's CDR3 is CSASPSFEQYF. The CDR3 bases are TGCAGTGCCTCGCCCTCATTCGAGCAGTACTTC. The V gene is TRBV20-1, the J gene TRBJ2-7; no reliable D call. The CDR3 length is 11 residues. Germline lookup yields CDR1 DFQATT and CDR2 SNEGSKA (reference sequence). Trimming removed 6 bases from V and 6 bases from J, with 12 bases in between.

The chain couples TRBV28 to TRBJ1-2; D remains unclear. This CDR3 contains 12 residues. Trimming removed 10 bases at V and 4 bases at J, with 13 bases between. Per germline, CDR1 MDHEN and CDR2 SYDVKM. The CDR3 protein is CATLRGIYGYTF. The CDR3, as DNA: TGTGCCACCTTGCGAGGGATCTATGGCTACACCTTC.

The rearrangement links TRBV11-1 to TRBJ1-1; no firm D call. Germline CDR1 SGHAT, CDR2 FQDESV (reference sequence). The CDR3 runs to 14 residues. Deletions cut 5 bases from V and 1 base from J, with 11 bases between. CDR3 nucleotides: TGTGCCAGCAGCCTAATGGGGAAGAACACTGAAGCTTTCTTT. It codes for CASSLMGKNTEAFF.

V and J are TRBV28 and TRBJ1-2; no clear D gene. From germline, CDR1 is MDHEN and CDR2 SYDVKM. There are 15 residues in the CDR3. Trimming shortened V by 5 bases and J by 0 bases, and 13 bases separated the two germline ends. The CDR3 sequence is CASSPLSLANYGYTF. CDR3 coding DNA: TGTGCCAGCAGTCCGTTAAGCTTAGCTAACTATGGCTACACCTTC.

The chain joins TRBV5-1 to TRBJ2-7, with 9 nucleotides matching TRBD1. The germline gives CDR1 SGHRS, CDR2 YFSETQ. CDR3 size: 15 residues. V lost 0 bases, J lost 2 bases, and 3 bases stayed unmatched. The CDR3 bases are TGCGCCAGCAGCTTGGACGGACAGGGGCCCTACGAGCAGTACTTC. Translating it yields CASSLDGQGPYEQYF.

This clone was detected once. This chain links TRBV11-3 with TRBJ2-3, with 16 bases aligning to TRBD2. The CDR3 is 16 amino acids. V lost 6 bases and J lost 6; bases outside the gene matches: 6. Germline V gene lookup returns CDR1 SGHNT and CDR2 YENEEA. CDR3 in amino acids: CASSAGTSGGADTQYF. CDR3 coding DNA: TGTGCCAGCAGTGCTGGGACTAGCGGGGGGGCCGATACGCAGTATTTT.

This clone was detected once. The chain couples TRBV28 to TRBJ1-3; TRBD1 is a possible D gene (6 bases). V was shortened by 1 base and J by 2 bases, with 6 bases between the two germline ends. Germline V gene sequence: CDR1 MDHEN, CDR2 SYDVKM. The CDR3 sequence is 14 residues long. The CDR3 DNA reads TGTGCCAGCAGTTTATCAGGGGCTGGAAACACCATATATTTT. It yields the protein CASSLSGAGNTIYF.

The J gene is TRBJ1-1, the V gene TRBV7-3; no clear D gene. V was cut by 4 bases and J by 3 bases, with 9 bases left in between. Germline V gene data show CDR1 as SGHTA and CDR2 as FQGTGA. The CDR3 spans 13 residues. The CDR3 DNA is TGTGCCAGCAGCTCTTCCTGGGACACTGAAGCTTTCTTT. It encodes CASSSSWDTEAFF.

This clone was detected once. The genes are TRBV7-9 and TRBJ1-5; tentatively, D is TRBD1 (6 bases). V was clipped by 3 bases and J by 4 bases, with 7 bases between them. This CDR3 is 13 amino acids long. Germline values: CDR1 SEHNR, CDR2 FQNEAQ (reference sequence). The CDR3 reads CASSFGTNQPQHF. DNA for the CDR3: TGTGCCAGCAGCTTCGGGACAAATCAGCCCCAGCATTTT.

V and J are TRBV5-1 and TRBJ1-4, with D uncertain. CDR1 and CDR2 (germline): SGHRS, YFSETQ. The CDR3 is 18 amino acids. Trimming removed 1 base from V and 3 bases from J, with 19 bases in between. The CDR3 nucleotides are TGCGCCAGCAGCTTGATCCCGATCGGCACGGGAGCTAATGAAAAACTGTTTTTT. Protein sequence: CASSLIPIGTGANEKLFF.

This sequence joins TRBV7-3 and TRBJ2-1, with 9 bases fitting TRBD2. Germline CDR1 SGHTA, CDR2 FQGTGA. The J segment lost 5 bases and the V segment lost 3 bases, leaving 11 bases of the junction unmatched. The CDR3 has 17 residues. The CDR3 DNA reads as TGTGCCAGCAGCTTCTTACCACCGGGACTAGCTGACAATGAGCAGTTCTTC. Its protein product is CASSFLPPGLADNEQFF.

The V and J genes are TRBV18 and TRBJ1-3; D is unclear. The CDR3 loop spans 17 amino acids. The V and J ends lost 4 bases and 4 bases respectively, with 20 bases between them. Germline CDR1 and CDR2: KGHSH and LQKENI. CDR3 DNA sequence: TGTGCCAGCTCACTAACACTGACCGGGGATAGAGGAAACACCATATATTTT. Protein product: CASSLTLTGDRGNTIYF.

The V and J genes are TRBV7-9 and TRBJ1-4; D remains ambiguous. Germline V CDR1 and CDR2: SEHNR, FQNEAQ (reference sequence). The CDR3 is 19 amino acids. V shed 3 bases and J shed 0 bases, with 20 bases lying between them. The CDR3 region is CASSFSHALTLATNEKLFF. CDR3 bases: TGTGCCAGCAGCTTCTCCCACGCACTTACCCTTGCAACTAATGAAAAACTGTTTTTT.

The chain recombines TRBV9 with TRBJ2-6; 9 bases align to TRBD1. Germline CDR1 is SGDLS and CDR2 is YYNGEE. This CDR3 has 17 amino acids. V was pared by 2 bases and J by 0 bases, with 3 bases of the junction left unmatched. The CDR3 coding sequence is TGTGCCAGCAGCGTCCGGACAGGGGACTCTGGGGCCAACGTCCTGACTTTC. Protein: CASSVRTGDSGANVLTF.

The chain is built from TRBV5-5 and TRBJ2-7; 10 bases map to TRBD2. CDR3 size: 15 residues. Trimming cost V 4 bases and J 4 bases; bases outside gene matches: 8. Germline V gene lookup returns CDR1 SGHKS and CDR2 YYEKEE (reference sequence). This CDR3 is CASSRTSGSQYEQYF. As DNA, the CDR3 is TGTGCCAGCAGCCGGACTAGCGGCAGCCAATACGAGCAGTACTTC.

The rearrangement links TRBV7-3 to TRBJ2-1; tentative D call: TRBD2 (5 bases). Germline values: CDR1 SGHTA, CDR2 FQGTGA. V lost 5 bases to trimming and J lost 3 bases, with 11 bases between them. The CDR3 runs to 14 residues. CDR3 residues: CASSTSGNYNEQFF. The CDR3 bases are TGTGCCAGCAGCACATCCGGGAACTACAATGAGCAGTTCTTC.

This clone appeared a few times. The chain uses TRBV27 and TRBJ2-2; D is possibly TRBD2 (6 bases). Germline lookup yields CDR1 MNHEY and CDR2 SMNVEV (reference sequence). V was pared by 1 base and J by 6 bases, with 15 bases between. This CDR3 has 16 residues. The CDR3, as DNA: TGTGCCAGCAGTTTATTGGGGGTGCGGAGGGCCGGGGAGCTGTTTTTT. This sequence encodes CASSLLGVRRAGELFF.